Here is one TCR beta chain with its context. V dropped 4 bases and J dropped 10; count of bases not matched to a gene: 7. The CDR3 covers 15 residues. The germline V gene has CDR1 SGHTA and CDR2 FQGNSA. Individuals drawn from some 25 US areas were roughly 18 to 95 years old. Which cohort a participant joined came from the clinical history participants gave. This entry is derived from a study of blood T cell repertoires in COVID-19. This table comes from immunoSEQ multiplex PCR, and its TCRdb copy is limited to in-frame clones, with some not included. Seen here are approximately 240,000 clones, 80% to 90% observed once, and the top ten hold 3% to 3.5%.

The chain couples TRBV7-2 to TRBJ2-1, with 13 bases that match TRBD2. The receptor comes from a woman aged 50 to 60 in a cohort exposed to, infected with or recovered from COVID-19 (not recorded which). The sample comprised PBMCs or T cells enriched from blood (not recorded which). Written as DNA, the CDR3 is TGTGCCAGCAGCTCGGGACTAGCGGGGTCCCCAGAGCAGTTCTTC. It translates to CASSSGLAGSPEQFF.